The present T cell receptor (beta chain) was sequenced within a study of siplizumab effects on memory and regulatory T cells. Study observations and caveats: There was no confirmation of the suppressive function of proliferating Tregs from siplizumab cultures. The drug siplizumab significantly decreased the alloreactive sequences that could be traced to unstimulated CD4+ memory cells.

After removal of 4 bases from V and 4 bases from J, the junction contained 3 bases not matched to a gene. This CDR3 has 14 residues. Germline V gene lookup returns CDR1 ENHRY and CDR2 SYGVKD. Roughly 100,000 TCR templates underwent assay in each sample. Only in-frame clones appear in the TCRdb table, and some are missing; sequencing was by immunoSEQ multiplex PCR. The profile shows over 95,000 clones, about 93% of them singletons. For this clone: What it binds is unknown.

Sequencing was done on a sample of non-Treg CD4+ T cells sorted from blood. The clonotype comes from a human donor in good health. This chain links TRBV10-3 with TRBJ2-7; 11 bases are a match to TRBD2. In DNA form, the CDR3 reads TGTGCCATCAGTGGTCTAGCGGGGGGATACGAGCAGTACTTC. Its translation: CAISGLAGGYEQYF.